These 9 T cell receptor beta chains came from one sample sequenced in a study of monozygotic twins with inflammatory bowel disease. TCRdb reprocessed the 5' RACE reads; each CDR3 protein has one entry and no DNA is given. The record lists just over 300,000 distinct CDR3 sequences, of which the ten most abundant hold roughly 5.3%. The sample was blood. The receptor set was obtained from a human donor with ulcerative colitis or Crohn's disease, or a healthy co-twin of an affected twin (not recorded which).

V and J are TRBV12-3 or TRBV12-4 and TRBJ1-2; TCRdb's D call, TRBD1, is unchecked because there is no DNA. The CDR3 covers 13 residues. CDR3 in amino acids: CASSLGPPGGYTF.

The gene calls are TRBV5-1 and TRBJ2-7; lacking DNA, the TRBD1 call made by TCRdb goes unchecked. CDR1 is SGHRS, CDR2 YFSETQ, per germline. The CDR3 runs to 14 residues. CDR3 protein: CASSSGGTGEDGSF.

V usage is TRBV20-1 and J usage is TRBJ1-4; the TRBD1 assignment by TCRdb is unverifiable without DNA. CDR1 DFQATT and CDR2 SNEGSKA come from the germline V gene (reference sequence). CDR3 length equals 15 residues. The CDR3 loop is CSARDATGGGEKLFF.

The genes are TRBV7-2 and TRBJ1-5. The CDR3 has 13 amino acids. The V gene's germline CDR1 is SGHTA and CDR2 FQGNSA. The CDR3: CASSLLSNQPQHF. The complete variable domain, with remaining parts taken from reference TRBV7-2 and TRBJ1-5, reads GAGVSQSPSNKVTEKGKDVELRCDPISGHTALYWYRQSLGQGLEFLIYFQGNSAPDKSGLPSDRFSAERTGGSVSTLTIQRTQQEDSAVYLCASSLLSNQPQHFGDGTRLSIL.

The V call is TRBV20-1, the J call TRBJ2-7; TCRdb gives TRBD1 as the D gene, but with no DNA this cannot be confirmed. Germline loops: CDR1 DFQATT, CDR2 SNEGSKA (reference sequence). CDR3 size: 15 residues. Here the CDR3 reads CSAIIQGALYSEQYF.

The gene calls are TRBV20-1 and TRBJ2-7; the TRBD1 assignment by TCRdb is unverifiable without DNA. From germline, CDR1 is DFQATT and CDR2 SNEGSKA (reference sequence). The CDR3 consists of 16 residues. CDR3 sequence reads: CSAPKDRGQRAYEQYF.

The rearrangement links TRBV6-5 to TRBJ2-7; TCRdb calls TRBD2, which cannot be checked without DNA. The CDR3 length is 17 residues. Germline V gene data show CDR1 as MNHEY and CDR2 as SVGAGI. The CDR3 loop is CASSYLSSGSTPYEQYF.

The V gene is TRBV7-2, the J gene TRBJ2-3; lacking DNA, the TRBD2 call made by TCRdb goes unchecked. CDR3 size: 13 residues. CDR1 and CDR2 from the germline V gene are SGHTA and FQGNSA. Here the CDR3 reads CASSLGRRDTQYF.

The V call is TRBV19, the J call TRBJ2-7; TCRdb returns TRBD2, unconfirmable since there is no DNA. The CDR3 is 12 amino acids. Germline V gene lookup returns CDR1 LNHDA and CDR2 SQIVND (reference sequence). The CDR3: CATRGLAEEQYF.